This TCR beta chain appears in the sequencing data of a study of shared clonotypes between healthy human individuals. Sequenced by immunoSEQ multiplex PCR; TCRdb stores in-frame clones only, minus some. The table has about 960,000 clones, over 75% seen once. Study results and caveats: Limited genetic and exposure-history diversity came from having few donors.

This clone occurred once. Its antigen is currently unknown. Sequenced: memory CD4+ T cells sorted from blood. Specified subset: CD45RA-negative fraction. This receptor was identified in a man between 18 and 29 years old in good health.

The CDR3 loop is CATSWGASNQPQHF. DNA for the CDR3: TGTGCCACCTCATGGGGGGCGAGCAATCAGCCCCAGCATTTT. The J gene is TRBJ1-5, the V gene TRBV2; possibly TRBD1 for D (6 bases). The germline V gene has CDR1 SNHLY and CDR2 FYNNEI. CDR3 length: 14 residues. The V and J ends lost 10 bases and 1 base respectively, with 14 bases between them.